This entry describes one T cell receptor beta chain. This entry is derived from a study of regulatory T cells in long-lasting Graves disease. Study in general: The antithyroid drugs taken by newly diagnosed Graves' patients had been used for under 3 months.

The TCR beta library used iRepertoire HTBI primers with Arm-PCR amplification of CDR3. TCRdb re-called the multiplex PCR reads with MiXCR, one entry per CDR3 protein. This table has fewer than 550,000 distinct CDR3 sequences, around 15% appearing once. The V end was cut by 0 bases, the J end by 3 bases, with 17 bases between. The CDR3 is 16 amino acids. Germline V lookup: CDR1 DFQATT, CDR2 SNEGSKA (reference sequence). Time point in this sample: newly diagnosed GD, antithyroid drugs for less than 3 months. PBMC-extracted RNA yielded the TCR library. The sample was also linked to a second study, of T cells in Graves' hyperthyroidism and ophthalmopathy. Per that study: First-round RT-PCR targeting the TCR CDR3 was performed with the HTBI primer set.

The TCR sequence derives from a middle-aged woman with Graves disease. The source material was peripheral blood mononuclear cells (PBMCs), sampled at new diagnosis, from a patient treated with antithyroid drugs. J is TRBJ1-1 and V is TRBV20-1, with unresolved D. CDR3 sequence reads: CSARDPREREDTEAFF. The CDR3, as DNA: TGCAGTGCTAGAGACCCAAGGGAGCGGGAGGACACTGAAGCTTTCTTT.